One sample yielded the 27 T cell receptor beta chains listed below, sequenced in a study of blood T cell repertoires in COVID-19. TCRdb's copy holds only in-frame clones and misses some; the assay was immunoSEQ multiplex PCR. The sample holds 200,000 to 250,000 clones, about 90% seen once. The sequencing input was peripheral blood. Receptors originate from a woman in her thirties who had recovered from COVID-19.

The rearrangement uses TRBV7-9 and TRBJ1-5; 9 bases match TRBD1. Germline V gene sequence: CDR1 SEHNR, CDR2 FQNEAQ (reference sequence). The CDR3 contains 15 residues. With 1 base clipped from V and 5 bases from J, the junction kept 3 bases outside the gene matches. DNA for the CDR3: TGTGCCAGCAGCTTAGGGGACAGGGAGGATCAGCCCCAGCATTTT. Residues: CASSLGDREDQPQHF.

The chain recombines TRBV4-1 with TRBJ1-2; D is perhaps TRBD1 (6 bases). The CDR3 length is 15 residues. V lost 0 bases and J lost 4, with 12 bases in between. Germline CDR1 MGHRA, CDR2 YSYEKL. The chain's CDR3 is CASSQDGTSPYGYTF. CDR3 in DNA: TGCGCCAGCAGCCAAGACGGGACATCTCCCTATGGCTACACCTTC.

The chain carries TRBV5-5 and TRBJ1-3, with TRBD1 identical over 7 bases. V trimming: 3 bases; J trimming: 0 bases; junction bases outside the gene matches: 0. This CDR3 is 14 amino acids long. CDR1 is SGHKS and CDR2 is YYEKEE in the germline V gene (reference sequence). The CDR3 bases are TGTGCCAGCAGCTGGGACAGCTCTGGAAACACCATATATTTT. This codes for CASSWDSSGNTIYF.

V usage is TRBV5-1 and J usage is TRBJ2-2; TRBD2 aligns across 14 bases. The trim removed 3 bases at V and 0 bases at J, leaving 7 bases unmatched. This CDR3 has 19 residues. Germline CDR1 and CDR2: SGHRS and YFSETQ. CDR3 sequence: CASSWRGLAGAPNTGELFF. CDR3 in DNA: TGCGCCAGCAGCTGGAGGGGACTAGCGGGGGCCCCGAACACCGGGGAGCTGTTTTTT.

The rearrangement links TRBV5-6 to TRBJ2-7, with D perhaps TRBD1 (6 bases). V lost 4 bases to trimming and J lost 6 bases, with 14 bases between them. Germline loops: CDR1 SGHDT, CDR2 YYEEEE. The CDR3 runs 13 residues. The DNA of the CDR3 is TGTGCCAGCAGCCCACAGGGTTGGGGCGAGCAGTACTTC. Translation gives CASSPQGWGEQYF.

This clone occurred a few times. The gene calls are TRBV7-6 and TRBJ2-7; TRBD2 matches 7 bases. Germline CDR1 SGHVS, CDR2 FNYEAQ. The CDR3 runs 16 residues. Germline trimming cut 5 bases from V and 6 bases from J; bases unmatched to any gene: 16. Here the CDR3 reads CASSPEGRSGGPEQYF. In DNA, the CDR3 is TGTGCCAGCAGCCCAGAGGGGCGCTCGGGGGGACCCGAGCAGTACTTC.

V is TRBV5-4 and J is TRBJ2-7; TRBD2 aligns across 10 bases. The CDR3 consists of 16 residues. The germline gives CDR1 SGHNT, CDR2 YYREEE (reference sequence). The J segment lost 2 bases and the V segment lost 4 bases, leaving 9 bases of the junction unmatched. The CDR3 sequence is CASSPFSSGGAYEQYF. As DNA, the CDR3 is TGTGCCAGCAGCCCCTTTTCGAGCGGGGGGGCCTACGAGCAGTACTTC.

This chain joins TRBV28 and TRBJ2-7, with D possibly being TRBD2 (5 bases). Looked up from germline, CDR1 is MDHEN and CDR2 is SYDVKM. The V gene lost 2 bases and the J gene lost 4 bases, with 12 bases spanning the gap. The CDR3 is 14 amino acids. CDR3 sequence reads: CASSLEQPGYEQYF. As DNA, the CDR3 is TGTGCCAGCAGTTTAGAGCAACCGGGGTACGAGCAGTACTTC.

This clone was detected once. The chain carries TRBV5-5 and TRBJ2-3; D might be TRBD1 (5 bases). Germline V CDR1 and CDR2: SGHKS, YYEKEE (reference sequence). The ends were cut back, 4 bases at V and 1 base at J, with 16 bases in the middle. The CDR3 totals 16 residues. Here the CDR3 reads CASSLADLGGTDTQYF. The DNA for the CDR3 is TGTGCCAGCAGCCTCGCCGATCTAGGGGGCACAGATACGCAGTATTTT.

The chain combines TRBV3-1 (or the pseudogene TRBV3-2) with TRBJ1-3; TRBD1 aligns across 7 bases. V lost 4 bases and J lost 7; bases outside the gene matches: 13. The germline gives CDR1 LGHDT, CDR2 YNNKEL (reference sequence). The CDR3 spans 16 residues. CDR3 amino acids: CASSRNSGGLGNTIYF. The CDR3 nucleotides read TGTGCCAGCAGCCGGAACTCAGGGGGTCTTGGTAACACCATATATTTT.

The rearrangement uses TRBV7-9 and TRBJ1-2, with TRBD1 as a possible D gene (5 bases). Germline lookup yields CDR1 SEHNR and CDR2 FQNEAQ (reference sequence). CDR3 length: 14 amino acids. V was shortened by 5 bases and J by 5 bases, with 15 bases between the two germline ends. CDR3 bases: TGTGCCAGCAGCCCCGGGGGGGGGTCTTATGGCTACACCTTC. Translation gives CASSPGGGSYGYTF.

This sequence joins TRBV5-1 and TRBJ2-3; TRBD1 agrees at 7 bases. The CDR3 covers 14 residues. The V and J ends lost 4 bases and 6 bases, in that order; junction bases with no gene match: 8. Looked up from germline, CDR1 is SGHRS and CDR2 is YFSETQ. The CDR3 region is CASSLDRNVDTQYF. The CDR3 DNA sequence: TGCGCCAGCAGCCTGGACAGGAATGTGGATACGCAGTATTTT.

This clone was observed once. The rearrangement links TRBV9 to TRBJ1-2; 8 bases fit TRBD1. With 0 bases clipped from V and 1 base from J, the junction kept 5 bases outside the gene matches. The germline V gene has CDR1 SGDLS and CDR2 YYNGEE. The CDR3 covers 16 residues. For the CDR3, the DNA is TGTGCCAGCAGCGTAGGAGCAGGGGGCAATAACTATGGCTACACCTTC. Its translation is CASSVGAGGNNYGYTF.

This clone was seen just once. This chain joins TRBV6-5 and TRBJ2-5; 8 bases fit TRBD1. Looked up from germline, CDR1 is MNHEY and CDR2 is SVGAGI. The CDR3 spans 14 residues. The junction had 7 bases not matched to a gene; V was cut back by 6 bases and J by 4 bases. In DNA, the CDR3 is TGTGCCAGCAGCGCTGCAGGGGGCCGAGAGACCCAGTACTTC. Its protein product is CASSAAGGRETQYF.

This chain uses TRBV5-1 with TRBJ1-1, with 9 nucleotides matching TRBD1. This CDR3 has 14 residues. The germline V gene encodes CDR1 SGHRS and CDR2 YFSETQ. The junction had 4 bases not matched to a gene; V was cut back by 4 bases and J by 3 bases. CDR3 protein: CASSGTGLHTEAFF. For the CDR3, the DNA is TGCGCCAGCAGCGGGACAGGGTTGCACACTGAAGCTTTCTTT.

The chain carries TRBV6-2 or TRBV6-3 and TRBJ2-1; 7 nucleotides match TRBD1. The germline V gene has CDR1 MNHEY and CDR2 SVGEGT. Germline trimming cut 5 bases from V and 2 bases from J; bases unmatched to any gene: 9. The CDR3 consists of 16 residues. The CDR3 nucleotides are TGTGCCAGCAGTCCGACGTACAGGGGACCCTACAATGAGCAGTTCTTC. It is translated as CASSPTYRGPYNEQFF.

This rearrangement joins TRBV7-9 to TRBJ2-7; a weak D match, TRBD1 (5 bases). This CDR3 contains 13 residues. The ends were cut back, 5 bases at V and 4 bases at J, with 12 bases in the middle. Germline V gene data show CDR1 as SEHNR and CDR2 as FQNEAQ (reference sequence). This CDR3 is CASSNDRQYEQYF. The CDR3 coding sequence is TGTGCCAGCAGCAATGACAGACAATACGAGCAGTACTTC.

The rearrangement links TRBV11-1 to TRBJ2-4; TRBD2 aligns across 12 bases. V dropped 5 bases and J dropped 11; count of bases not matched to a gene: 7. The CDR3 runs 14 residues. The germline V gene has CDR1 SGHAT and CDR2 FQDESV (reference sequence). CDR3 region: CASSTSSGGALQYF. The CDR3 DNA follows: TGTGCCAGCAGCACGTCTAGCGGGGGGGCCCTTCAGTACTTC.

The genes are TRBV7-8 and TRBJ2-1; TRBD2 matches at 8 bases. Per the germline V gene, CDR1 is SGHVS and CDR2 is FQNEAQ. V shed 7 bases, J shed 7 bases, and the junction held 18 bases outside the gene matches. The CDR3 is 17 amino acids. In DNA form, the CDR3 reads TGTGCCAGCAACAGACGGATGGCGGGGGGCATCTCAAATGAGCAGTTCTTC. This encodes CASNRRMAGGISNEQFF.

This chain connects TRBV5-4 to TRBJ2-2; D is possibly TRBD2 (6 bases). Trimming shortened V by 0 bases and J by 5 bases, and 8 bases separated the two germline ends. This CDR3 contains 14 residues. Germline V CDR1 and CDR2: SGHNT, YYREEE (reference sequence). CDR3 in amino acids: CASSLDGGTGELFF. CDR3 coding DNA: TGTGCCAGCAGCTTGGACGGGGGAACCGGGGAGCTGTTTTTT.

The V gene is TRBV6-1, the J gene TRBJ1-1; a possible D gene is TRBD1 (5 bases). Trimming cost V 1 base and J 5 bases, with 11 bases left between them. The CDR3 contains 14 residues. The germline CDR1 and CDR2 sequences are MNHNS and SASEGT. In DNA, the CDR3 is TGTGCCAGCAGTGAAGGGGGCGCGGTAACTGAAGCTTTCTTT. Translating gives CASSEGGAVTEAFF.

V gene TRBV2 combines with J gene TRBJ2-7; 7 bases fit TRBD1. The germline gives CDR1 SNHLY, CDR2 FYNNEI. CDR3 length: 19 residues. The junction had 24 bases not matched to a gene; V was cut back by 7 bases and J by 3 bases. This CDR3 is CASMRRDRDPSTVFYEQYF. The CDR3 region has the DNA TGTGCCAGCATGAGGAGAGACAGGGACCCTTCTACGGTTTTCTACGAGCAGTACTTC.

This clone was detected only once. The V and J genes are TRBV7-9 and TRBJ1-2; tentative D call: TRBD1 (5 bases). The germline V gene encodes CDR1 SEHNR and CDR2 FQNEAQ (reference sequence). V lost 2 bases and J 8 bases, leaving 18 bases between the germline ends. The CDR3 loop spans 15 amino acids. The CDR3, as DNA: TGTGCCAGCAGCTTATCCCAGGAGGGACCTTACGGCTACACCTTC. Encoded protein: CASSLSQEGPYGYTF.

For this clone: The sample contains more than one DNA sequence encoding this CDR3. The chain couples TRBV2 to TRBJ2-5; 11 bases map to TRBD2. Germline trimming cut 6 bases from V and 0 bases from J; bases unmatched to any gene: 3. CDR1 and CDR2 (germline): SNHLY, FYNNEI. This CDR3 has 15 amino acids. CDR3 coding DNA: TGTGCCAGCAGCGGGACTAGCGGCTACCAAGAGACCCAGTACTTC. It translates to CASSGTSGYQETQYF.

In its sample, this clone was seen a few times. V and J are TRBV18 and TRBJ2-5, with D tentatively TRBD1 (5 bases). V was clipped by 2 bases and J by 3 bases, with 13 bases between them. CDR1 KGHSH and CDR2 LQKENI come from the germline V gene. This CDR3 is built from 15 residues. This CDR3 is CASSPVRTRKETQYF. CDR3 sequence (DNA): TGTGCCAGCTCACCAGTCCGGACACGTAAAGAGACCCAGTACTTC.

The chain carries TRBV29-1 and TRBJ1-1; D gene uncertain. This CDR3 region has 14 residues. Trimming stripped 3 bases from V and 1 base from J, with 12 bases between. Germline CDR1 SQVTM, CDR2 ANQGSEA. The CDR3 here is CSVDLRTGNTEAFF. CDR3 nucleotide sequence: TGCAGCGTTGACCTTAGAACGGGGAACACTGAAGCTTTCTTT. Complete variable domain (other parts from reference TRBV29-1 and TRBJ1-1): SAVISQKPSRDICQRGTSLTIQCQVDSQVTMMFWYRQQPGQSLTLIATANQGSEATYESGFVIDKFPISRPNLTFSTLTVSNMSPEDSSIYLCSVDLRTGNTEAFFGQGTRLTVV.

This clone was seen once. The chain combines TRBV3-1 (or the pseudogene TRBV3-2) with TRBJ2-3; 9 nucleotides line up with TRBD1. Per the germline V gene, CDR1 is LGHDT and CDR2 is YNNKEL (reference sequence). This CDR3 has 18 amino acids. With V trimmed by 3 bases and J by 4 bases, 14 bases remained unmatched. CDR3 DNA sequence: TGTGCCAGCAGCCACCTTTGGAGGGACAGGGTCCACGCAGATACGCAGTATTTT. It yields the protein CASSHLWRDRVHADTQYF.